This passage covers 20 T cell receptor beta chains from one sample sequenced in a study of OX40 agonist ivuxolimab in advanced cancers. Produced via immunoSEQ multiplex PCR; TCRdb's table is partial and in-frame only. The top ten hold roughly two thirds of the sample, which has roughly 18,000 clones, 80% to 90% seen once. Sequencing was performed on CD4+ or CD8+ T cells sorted from blood, taken in a trial of the OX40 agonist ivuxolimab. These TCRs come from an adult with an advanced solid tumor such as melanoma, head and neck, liver or kidney cancer.

The V and J genes are TRBV6-5 and TRBJ2-3; D is unresolved. Trimming took 6 bases from V and 5 from J, leaving 9 bases between them. CDR1 is MNHEY and CDR2 is SVGAGI in the germline V gene. There are 12 residues in the CDR3. The CDR3 spells CASSSQRDTQYF. The CDR3 DNA reads as TGTGCCAGCAGCTCCCAGCGAGATACGCAGTATTTT.

The chain couples TRBV7-8 to TRBJ2-2; 13 bases agree with TRBD2. The CDR3 is 18 residues long. Germline CDR1 reads SGHVS; CDR2 reads FQNEAQ. After removal of 5 bases from V and 3 bases from J, the junction contained 9 bases not matched to a gene. This CDR3 is CASSDLTGLAGYTGELFF. Written as DNA, the CDR3 is TGTGCCAGCAGCGACTTGACGGGACTAGCGGGATACACCGGGGAGCTGTTTTTT.

V gene TRBV14 combines with J gene TRBJ2-7, with D unresolved. V lost 4 bases and J lost 3, with 4 bases in between. The CDR3 is made up of 11 amino acids. Per the germline V gene, CDR1 is SGHDN and CDR2 is FVKESK. The CDR3 nucleotides read TGTGCCAGCAGCCGAGGCTACGAGCAGTACTTC. It specifies CASSRGYEQYF.

Only a few counts were recorded for this clone. The chain is built from TRBV6-1 and TRBJ2-1; D assignment may be TRBD1 or TRBD2 (5 bases each). Germline V lookup: CDR1 MNHNS, CDR2 SASEGT. The CDR3 is 16 amino acids. With 4 bases removed from V and 10 bases from J, the gap between germline ends came to 23 bases. The chain's CDR3 is CASSGDSPGRYQEQFF. CDR3 DNA sequence: TGTGCCAGCAGTGGAGACTCACCGGGACGCTATCAGGAGCAGTTCTTC.

This clone has a single count. CDR3 in amino acids: CAIRAGTAYEQYF. As DNA, the CDR3 is TGTGCCATCAGGGCCGGGACCGCCTACGAGCAGTACTTC. The chain has TRBV10-3 and TRBJ2-7; D could derive from TRBD1 or TRBD2 (5 bases each). V shed 6 bases and J shed 2 bases, with 11 bases lying between them. Germline CDR1 is ENHRY and CDR2 is SYGVKD. This CDR3 spans 13 amino acids.

The chain recombines TRBV27 with TRBJ2-1; 9 bases match TRBD2. The germline gives CDR1 MNHEY, CDR2 SMNVEV (reference sequence). The CDR3 is 16 amino acids. With 6 bases clipped from V and 0 bases from J, the junction kept 6 bases outside the gene matches. This CDR3 is CASRYSGSSSYNEQFF. CDR3 sequence (DNA): TGTGCCAGCAGATATAGCGGGAGTAGCTCCTACAATGAGCAGTTCTTC.

The chain recombines TRBV30 with TRBJ2-7; unclear D gene. The V and J ends lost 8 bases and 0 bases respectively, with 11 bases between them. CDR3 length equals 12 residues. Germline values: CDR1 GTSNPN, CDR2 SVGIG (reference sequence). CDR3 sequence reads: CAHDVSSYEQYF. CDR3 nucleotide sequence: TGTGCCCACGACGTTAGCTCCTACGAGCAGTACTTC.

V is TRBV15 and J is TRBJ2-2, with D hard to call. With 5 bases removed from V and 1 base from J, the gap between germline ends came to 8 bases. The CDR3 length is 14 residues. Germline V CDR1 and CDR2: LNHNV, YYDKDF (reference sequence). The CDR3 sequence is CATSGAGNTGELFF. The CDR3 nucleotides are TGTGCCACCAGCGGCGCCGGGAACACCGGGGAGCTGTTTTTT.

This chain joins TRBV7-9 and TRBJ1-3; D gene unclear. Germline V gene lookup returns CDR1 SEHNR and CDR2 FQNEAQ (reference sequence). V lost 5 bases and J 4 bases, leaving 15 bases between the germline ends. This CDR3 spans 15 amino acids. This chain's CDR3 is CASSLERDYGNTIYF. Here the CDR3 DNA reads TGTGCCAGCAGCCTGGAGAGGGATTACGGAAACACCATATATTTT.

The V and J genes are TRBV28 and TRBJ2-1; 8 bases are a match to TRBD2. This CDR3 region has 16 residues. Trimming removed 4 bases from V and 5 bases from J; junction bases left unmatched: 10. Per the germline V gene, CDR1 is MDHEN and CDR2 is SYDVKM. CDR3 loop: CASSSKAGARHNEQFF. CDR3 sequence (DNA): TGTGCCAGCAGTTCCAAAGCGGGAGCGAGGCACAATGAGCAGTTCTTC.

The CDR3 coding sequence is TGTGCCAGCAGCTTCTCCGGGACGGGGGCGGCTGGCTACACCTTC. This sequence encodes CASSFSGTGAAGYTF. This chain uses TRBV11-2 with TRBJ1-2; a weak D match, TRBD1 (6 bases). The CDR3 is 15 residues long. Germline assignment: CDR1 SGHAT and CDR2 FQNNGV. V lost 3 bases and J lost 7, with 18 bases in between. Full variable domain (outside the CDR3, taken from reference TRBV11-2 and TRBJ1-2): EAGVAQSPRYKIIEKRQSVAFWCNPISGHATLYWYQQILGQGPKLLIQFQNNGVVDDSQLPKDRFSAERLKGVDSTLKIQPAKLEDSAVYLCASSFSGTGAAGYTFGSGTRLTVV.

The rearrangement uses TRBV5-6 and TRBJ1-1; unclear D gene. The V and J ends lost 3 bases and 4 bases respectively, with 10 bases between them. The germline CDR1 and CDR2 sequences are SGHDT and YYEEEE. This CDR3 is 13 amino acids long. The CDR3 region is CASSSGWGTEAFF. In DNA form, the CDR3 reads TGTGCCAGCAGCTCAGGATGGGGCACTGAAGCTTTCTTT.

This clone was recorded a few times. CDR3 nucleotides: TGTGCCAGCAGCTATCCGGGACGCAGTAATTCACCCCTCCACTTT. Its translation is CASSYPGRSNSPLHF. V usage is TRBV7-9 and J usage is TRBJ1-6, with a weak D call TRBD1 (5 bases). The germline gives CDR1 SEHNR, CDR2 FQNEAQ (reference sequence). The CDR3 is 15 amino acids. V lost 4 bases, J lost 6 bases, and 13 bases lay in between.

The table lists this clone with a few counts. This rearrangement joins TRBV25-1 to TRBJ1-1, with D possibly matching TRBD1 (5 bases). Germline CDR1 and CDR2: MGHDK and SYGVNS. This CDR3 region has 16 residues. With 6 bases removed from V and 5 bases from J, the gap between germline ends came to 22 bases. The CDR3 DNA reads TGTGCCAGCAGGAAACAGATAAGGGGTGGGGATACTGAAGCTTTCTTT. Amino acid sequence: CASRKQIRGGDTEAFF.

This chain uses TRBV4-2 with TRBJ2-7, with D perhaps matching TRBD2 (6 bases). The germline V and J ends were trimmed by 0 bases and 0 bases, with 12 bases remaining between them. CDR1 and CDR2 (germline): LGHNA, YNFKEQ. This CDR3 has 16 residues. The CDR3 coding sequence is TGTGCCAGCAGCCAAGATTGGAGCGGGCGCTCCTACGAGCAGTACTTC. Protein: CASSQDWSGRSYEQYF.

In this sample, this clone turned up a few times. V is TRBV9 and J is TRBJ2-7; D unresolved. The CDR3 extends over 14 amino acids. Trimming removed 0 bases at V and 3 bases at J, with 10 bases between. The germline V gene has CDR1 SGDLS and CDR2 YYNGEE. The CDR3 region is CASSVGPEYYEQYF. In nucleotides, the CDR3 is TGTGCCAGCAGCGTAGGGCCCGAATACTACGAGCAGTACTTC.

This clone has just a few counts. CDR3 coding DNA: TGTGCCAGCAGCCTTCAGGGTATCGGCACTGAAGCTTTCTTT. Protein product: CASSLQGIGTEAFF. J is TRBJ1-1 and V is TRBV4-2; a possible D gene is TRBD1 (5 bases). The V and J ends lost 4 bases and 4 bases respectively, with 13 bases between them. The CDR3 contains 14 residues. Germline V gives CDR1 LGHNA, CDR2 YNFKEQ.

The chain couples TRBV5-5 to TRBJ1-5; 9 bases map to TRBD1. With 1 base clipped from V and 4 bases from J, the junction kept 6 bases outside the gene matches. The CDR3 spans 16 residues. CDR1 and CDR2 (germline): SGHKS, YYEKEE (reference sequence). Here the CDR3 DNA reads TGTGCCAGCAGCTTGTTCGGGACAGGGAGTAATCAGCCCCAGCATTTT. This sequence encodes CASSLFGTGSNQPQHF.

This clone has more than one count but fewer than ten. The chain links TRBV2 to TRBJ1-2, with D tentatively TRBD1 (5 bases). V dropped 6 bases and J dropped 3 bases, with 14 bases sitting between them. The length of the CDR3 is 14 residues. The V gene's germline CDR1 is SNHLY and CDR2 FYNNEI. CDR3 protein: CASRTMGRDYGYTF. The CDR3 bases are TGTGCCAGCAGGACAATGGGGCGTGACTATGGCTACACCTTC.

The V call is TRBV18, the J call TRBJ2-5; weak D call: TRBD1 (5 bases). CDR1 and CDR2 from the germline V gene are KGHSH and LQKENI. The CDR3 loop spans 14 amino acids. The ends were cut back, 5 bases at V and 2 bases at J, with 12 bases in the middle. CDR3 residues: CASSGAQNQETQYF. DNA of the CDR3: TGTGCCAGCTCAGGGGCGCAGAATCAAGAGACCCAGTACTTC.